This T cell receptor (beta chain) derives from a study of OX40 agonist ivuxolimab in advanced cancers. General observations from the study: The mean number of expanded clones was higher in CD8+ T cells than in CD4+.

Here immunoSEQ multiplex PCR was the method, and the copy in TCRdb shows in-frame clones only, minus some. Among 50,000 to 60,000 clones listed, roughly nine tenths were seen once. Turning to this clone: No antigen is known for it.

This receptor was obtained from an adult with an advanced solid tumor such as melanoma, head and neck, liver or kidney cancer. Sequenced material: CD4+ or CD8+ T cells sorted from blood, taken in a trial of the OX40 agonist ivuxolimab.

The CDR3 spells CASSLSETGHTDTQYF. In DNA, the CDR3 is TGTGCCAGCAGTTTATCGGAGACAGGGCACACAGATACGCAGTATTTT. The chain combines TRBV27 with TRBJ2-3; TRBD1 agrees at 7 bases. Germline CDR1 MNHEY, CDR2 SMNVEV (reference sequence). After removal of 0 bases from V and 2 bases from J, the junction contained 5 bases not matched to a gene. CDR3 length: 16 residues.